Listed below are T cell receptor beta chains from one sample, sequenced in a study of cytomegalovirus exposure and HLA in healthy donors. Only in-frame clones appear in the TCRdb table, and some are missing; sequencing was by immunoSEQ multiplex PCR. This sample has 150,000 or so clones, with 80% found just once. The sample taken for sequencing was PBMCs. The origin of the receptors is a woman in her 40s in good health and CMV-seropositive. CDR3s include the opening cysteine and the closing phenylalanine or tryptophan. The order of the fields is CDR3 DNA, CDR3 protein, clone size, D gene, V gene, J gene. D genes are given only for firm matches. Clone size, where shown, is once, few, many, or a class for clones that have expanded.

TGTGCCAGCAGCCTTCGGGGGGGTTATGAGACCCAGTACTTC	CASSLRGGYETQYF	-	TRBD2	TRBV11-2	TRBJ2-5
TGCGCCAGCAGCTTCCGTGGACAGGGAGACACCGGGGAGCTGTTTTTT	CASSFRGQGDTGELFF	-	TRBD1	TRBV5-1	TRBJ2-2
TGCGCCAGCAGTGAGTCGTTAGGACAGGGATTTCTAGATACGCAGTATTTT	CASSESLGQGFLDTQYF	few	TRBD1	TRBV10-2	TRBJ2-3
TGTGCCTGGAGTTTAGCCAGGGGGCGCTTCGAGAAGGAAAAACTGTTTTTT	CAWSLARGRFEKEKLFF	-	TRBD1	TRBV30	TRBJ1-4
TGTGCCAGCAGCGTAGACGGTAGCGGGAGGGGAGAGACCCAGTACTTC	CASSVDGSGRGETQYF	-	TRBD2	TRBV9	TRBJ2-5
TGTGCCAGCATCAGATCAGGGACAGGGGGTTGGTTACCCCTCCACTTT	CASIRSGTGGWLPLHF	few	TRBD1	TRBV27	TRBJ1-6
TGTGCCAGCAGCTTAACTAGCGGGGCCTACGAGCAGTACTTC	CASSLTSGAYEQYF	-	TRBD2	TRBV7-6	TRBJ2-7
TGTGCCAGTTCTTCCCGAAGGACTAGCGGGAAGGGAGGGGAGCTGTTTTTT	CASSSRRTSGKGGELFF	-	TRBD2	TRBV19	TRBJ2-2
TGTGCCATCAGCCCGGGACAGGGGATGGGTGCGACTGAAGCTTTCTTT	CAISPGQGMGATEAFF	-	TRBD1	TRBV10-3	TRBJ1-1
TGTGCCAGCAGCCCAAGGGGCAGACCGAACAGGGGCTACACCTTC	CASSPRGRPNRGYTF	-	-	TRBV5-6	TRBJ1-2
TGTGCCAGCAGTTTCCAGATTCTAGCTCTCTTT	CASSFQILALF	-	-	TRBV28	TRBJ1-1
TGTGCCAGCTCCTCGGGGACAGACAATGAGCAGTTCTTC	CASSSGTDNEQFF	once	TRBD1	TRBV18	TRBJ2-1
TGTGCCAGCAGGCCACGGACAGGGTTAGGGTACGAGCAGTACTTC	CASRPRTGLGYEQYF	-	TRBD1	TRBV28	TRBJ2-7
TGCGCCAGCAGCTTGGACGCTGGGACAGGGGGTGAAGCTTTCTTT	CASSLDAGTGGEAFF	-	TRBD1	TRBV5-1	TRBJ1-1
TGTGCCTGGAGTGCCACTCCACAGGGGGCGGGCAATCAGCCCCAGCATTTT	CAWSATPQGAGNQPQHF	-	TRBD1	TRBV30	TRBJ1-5
TGTGCCAGCAGCAGTGACAGGGCCGAGACCCAGTACTTC	CASSSDRAETQYF	-	TRBD1	TRBV9	TRBJ2-5
TGTGCCAGTAGTATCGGGGGGTTTTCGAACACCGGGGAGCTGTTTTTT	CASSIGGFSNTGELFF	once	TRBD2	TRBV19	TRBJ2-2
TGCGCCAGCAGCTTGGTACTAGCGGGGGTCACAGATACGCAGTATTTT	CASSLVLAGVTDTQYF	-	TRBD2	TRBV5-1	TRBJ2-3
TGTGCCAGCAGCGGGGGACAGGGATTCTACGAGCAGTACTTC	CASSGGQGFYEQYF	-	TRBD1	TRBV6-5	TRBJ2-7
TGTGCCAGCTCACCAAAAGGGGACAATTACGAGCAGTACTTC	CASSPKGDNYEQYF	-	-	TRBV18	TRBJ2-7
TGTGCCAGCAGGTGGGGGCGGGCAGGGATCAGAGGAAATCAGCCCCAGCATTTT	CASRWGRAGIRGNQPQHF	-	-	TRBV28	TRBJ1-5
TGTGCCTGGAGTGTAAAGGGGCCGGTTGGCTACACCTTC	CAWSVKGPVGYTF	-	-	TRBV30	TRBJ1-2
TGTGCCAGCACTAGGACTAGCGGGAGACGGGCAGATACGCAGTATTTT	CASTRTSGRRADTQYF	-	TRBD2	TRBV28	TRBJ2-3
TGTGCCAGCAGACCCCCGACAGGGCGAGCTTTCTTT	CASRPPTGRAFF	-	TRBD1	TRBV28	TRBJ1-1
TGTGCCAGCAGTTCGACAGGGGTTTTCTCTGAAGCTTTCTTT	CASSSTGVFSEAFF	-	TRBD1	TRBV28	TRBJ1-1
TGTGCCAGCAGCTTCTGGGCGGGAGGCCAGGATACGCAGTATTTT	CASSFWAGGQDTQYF	once	TRBD2	TRBV27	TRBJ2-3
TGTGCCAGCAGATCTCTCACAGATACGCAGTATTTT	CASRSLTDTQYF	-	-	TRBV7-9	TRBJ2-3
TGTGCCAGCAGTGAGCCAGTCGGCGGGAGGTTTGGCAATGAGCAGTTCTTC	CASSEPVGGRFGNEQFF	-	TRBD2	TRBV25-1	TRBJ2-1
TGTGCCAGCAGTGGGCTGAGAGATACGCAGTATTTT	CASSGLRDTQYF	once	-	TRBV6-6	TRBJ2-3
TGCGCCAGCAGTGCGGGGGGCATTTTTCAGGTGAACACTGAAGCTTTCTTT	CASSAGGIFQVNTEAFF	-	-	TRBV5-1	TRBJ1-1
TGTGCCAGTCTTAGCGGGGGGTACAATGAGCAGTTCTTC	CASLSGGYNEQFF	-	TRBD2	TRBV7-9	TRBJ2-1
TGTGCCAGTAGTAACTCCTACGAGCAGTACTTC	CASSNSYEQYF	-	-	TRBV19	TRBJ2-7